What follows are 14 T cell receptor beta chains derived from one specimen sequenced in a study of blood T cells in healthy people across ages. Using a J-beta primer mix together with a sample-barcoded 5' primer, a second PCR was run for roughly 7 to 11 cycles. TCRdb called the 5' RACE reads again in MiXCR, with one record for every CDR3 protein. In the table there are 1.5 million to 2 million distinct CDR3 sequences, around 50% of which are singletons. Specimen: blood. The origin of the receptors is a middle-aged woman in good health.

V gene TRBV12-3 or TRBV12-4 combines with J gene TRBJ2-1, with 13 bases matching TRBD2. The CDR3 has 17 amino acids. V was pared by 6 bases and J by 0 bases, with 5 bases of the junction left unmatched. For the CDR3, the DNA is TGTGCCAGCAGCGGACTAGCGGGGGCCAGCTCCTACAATGAGCAGTTCTTC. This sequence encodes CASSGLAGASSYNEQFF.

V and J are TRBV5-1 and TRBJ2-1, with 9 nucleotides matching TRBD1. There are 16 residues in the CDR3. Trimming removed 2 bases from V and 4 bases from J; junction bases left unmatched: 7. The germline V gene encodes CDR1 SGHRS and CDR2 YFSETQ. In nucleotides, the CDR3 is TGCGCCAGCAGCTTTAACCCCGGGACAGGGTACAATGAGCAGTTCTTC. Amino acid sequence: CASSFNPGTGYNEQFF.

This chain connects TRBV28 to TRBJ2-5, with 8 bases fitting TRBD1. Near its end, the DNA agrees better with TRBJ2-7, so the J call may be wrong. CDR1 MDHEN and CDR2 SYDVKM come from the germline V gene. There are 13 residues in the CDR3. CDR3 sequence reads: CASSSQDRDEQYF. DNA of the CDR3: TGTGCCAGCAGTAGCCAGGACAGGGACGAGCAGTACTTC.

As concerns this clonotype: Since a much larger clone is just one base distant, this may be a read error. The chain employs TRBV10-3 and TRBJ2-5, with 12 bases that match TRBD2. The CDR3 runs 15 residues. CDR1 ENHRY and CDR2 SYGVKD come from the germline V gene. J gave up 11 bases and V 5 bases, and 12 bases lay outside the gene matches. DNA for the CDR3: TGTGCCATCAGTCCTAGCGGGGGGGCCAGGGATGAGCAGTACTTC. Amino acid sequence: CAISPSGGARDEQYF.

This clonotype appeared once. This chain uses TRBV20-1 with TRBJ2-1; 7 bases are a match to TRBD2. Unmatched junction bases numbered 10, after V lost 6 bases and J lost 8 bases. This CDR3 spans 13 amino acids. CDR1 and CDR2 (germline): DFQATT, SNEGSKA (reference sequence). In DNA, the CDR3 is TGCAGTGCCGCGCCCTCCGCGGGAGATGAGCAGTTCTTC. Protein: CSAAPSAGDEQFF.

This clonotype was counted between two and nine times. The chain carries TRBV4-1 and TRBJ1-5, with D maybe TRBD1 (6 bases). The CDR3 is 15 amino acids. Germline lookup yields CDR1 MGHRA and CDR2 YSYEKL. The V end lost 3 bases, the J end lost 3 bases, and 12 bases lay between the germline ends. In nucleotides, the CDR3 is TGCGCCAGCAGCCACCGGGGGGCCTCCAATCAGCCCCAGCATTTT. This codes for CASSHRGASNQPQHF.

This clonotype was detected a few times. The chain couples TRBV4-3 to TRBJ1-2; maybe TRBD1 (5 bases). The germline gives CDR1 LGHNA, CDR2 YSLEER. The V gene lost 0 bases and the J gene lost 7 bases, with 12 bases spanning the gap. The CDR3 is made up of 14 amino acids. CDR3 residues: CASSQDRASGGYTF. DNA of the CDR3: TGCGCCAGCAGCCAAGACAGGGCCAGCGGTGGCTACACCTTC.

The DNA for the CDR3 is TGTGCCAGCAGCGAACACAGGGGAGTGAACACTGAAGCTTTCTTT. It codes for CASSEHRGVNTEAFF. The rearrangement uses TRBV14 and TRBJ1-1; 7 nucleotides line up with TRBD1. This CDR3 region has 15 residues. The V gene end was trimmed by 5 bases and the J gene end by 0 bases; junction bases not matched to a gene: 6. Germline loops: CDR1 SGHDN, CDR2 FVKESK.

In this sample, this clonotype turned up many times. The chain recombines TRBV5-1 with TRBJ2-7, with D possibly TRBD2 on 5 matching bases. The V and J ends lost 3 bases and 2 bases respectively, with 9 bases between them. Germline CDR1 SGHRS, CDR2 YFSETQ. CDR3 length: 13 amino acids. CDR3 sequence: CASSSDGTYEQYF. The DNA of the CDR3 is TGCGCCAGCAGCTCGGACGGGACCTACGAGCAGTACTTC.

This clonotype was recorded a few times. This chain uses TRBV7-9 with TRBJ2-5, with 9 nucleotides matching TRBD2. This CDR3 comprises 15 residues. CDR1 and CDR2 (germline): SEHNR, FQNEAQ (reference sequence). The ends lost 4 bases at V and 3 bases at J; junction bases unmatched: 6. CDR3: CASSYTGTSKETQYF. In nucleotides, the CDR3 is TGTGCCAGCAGCTACACCGGGACTAGCAAAGAGACCCAGTACTTC.

Comment on this clonotype: One end of the junction is discordant with germline, which a read error may explain. The J gene is TRBJ2-3, the V gene TRBV5-1; 11 nucleotides align to TRBD2. Germline-derived CDR1 and CDR2 are SGHRS and YFSETQ. CDR3 length: 16 amino acids. The CDR3 is CASSFLAGGRTDTQYF. The CDR3 DNA is TGTGCCAGCAGCTTCCTAGCGGGGGGAAGGACAGATACGCAGTATTTT.

The chain combines TRBV5-8 with TRBJ2-7, with D maybe TRBD2 (5 bases). Trimming removed 1 base at V and 7 bases at J, with 12 bases between. The germline V gene encodes CDR1 SGHTS and CDR2 YDEGEE. The CDR3 length is 13 residues. The CDR3 spells CASSLFSVGEQYF. In DNA form, the CDR3 reads TGTGCCAGCAGCTTGTTTAGCGTGGGAGAGCAGTACTTC.

This clonotype was seen a few times. The chain recombines TRBV9 with TRBJ2-1; maybe TRBD1 (6 bases). The CDR3 has 15 residues. The V and J ends lost 0 bases and 1 base respectively, with 8 bases between them. The germline gives CDR1 SGDLS, CDR2 YYNGEE. The CDR3, as DNA: TGTGCCAGCAGCGTAGGGGACACGTCCTACAATGAGCAGTTCTTC. Its protein product is CASSVGDTSYNEQFF.

V usage is TRBV20-1 and J usage is TRBJ2-7; D not certain. Germline CDR1 DFQATT, CDR2 SNEGSKA (reference sequence). V was clipped by 3 bases and J by 1 base, with 7 bases between them. This CDR3 comprises 12 residues. The CDR3 nucleotides are TGCAGTGCTAGGGTGTATTCCTACGAGCAGTACTTC. It is translated as CSARVYSYEQYF.